Listed here are 30 T cell receptor beta chains from one sample, sequenced in a study of T cells in Graves' hyperthyroidism and ophthalmopathy. RNA transcripts were the template for amplifying TCR beta CDR3 regions. TCR CDR3 underwent first-round RT-PCR with the HTBI primer set. TCRdb itself ran the multiplex PCR reads through MiXCR, one entry per CDR3 protein. Among around 760,000 distinct CDR3 sequences listed, under 45% were seen once. Material: blood. Receptor source: a woman aged 40 to 49 with Graves' hyperthyroidism.

The rearrangement uses TRBV24-1 and TRBJ2-1; no reliable D call. This CDR3 is 15 amino acids long. The V gene lost 1 base and the J gene lost 7 bases, with 13 bases spanning the gap. CDR1 is KGHDR and CDR2 is SFDVKD in the germline V gene. The chain's CDR3 is CATSDLRGPWNEQFF. In DNA, the CDR3 is TGTGCCACCAGTGATTTACGCGGCCCATGGAATGAGCAGTTCTTC.

V usage is TRBV20-1 and J usage is TRBJ2-7; TRBD2 might be the D (5 bases). The germline CDR1 and CDR2 sequences are DFQATT and SNEGSKA (reference sequence). The length of the CDR3 is 13 residues. V was trimmed by 3 bases and J by 7 bases, leaving 16 bases between them. The CDR3 protein is CSASTTTYNEQYF. For the CDR3, the DNA is TGCAGTGCTAGTACGACTACCTACAATGAGCAGTACTTC.

J is TRBJ2-5 and V is TRBV9; D possibly uses TRBD1 or TRBD2 (6 bases each). Germline V gene lookup returns CDR1 SGDLS and CDR2 YYNGEE. V was shortened by 5 bases and J by 5 bases, with 19 bases between the two germline ends. The CDR3 runs 15 residues. The CDR3 spells CASSLQGRGRETQYF. CDR3 nucleotide sequence: TGTGCCAGCAGTCTCCAGGGGCGGGGTCGGGAGACCCAGTACTTC.

The chain joins TRBV7-9 to TRBJ2-7, with 11 bases that match TRBD1. The CDR3 is 16 residues long. CDR1 SEHNR and CDR2 FQNEAQ come from the germline V gene (reference sequence). V shed 2 bases and J 7 bases; nucleotides not matched to a gene: 10. This CDR3 reads CASSLLAGQGVWEQYF. CDR3 DNA: TGTGCCAGCAGCTTATTGGCGGGACAGGGGGTGTGGGAGCAGTACTTC.

The sample holds a few counts of this clonotype. The chain links TRBV29-1 to TRBJ1-2; a weak D match, TRBD1 (6 bases). Germline assignment: CDR1 SQVTM and CDR2 ANQGSEA. V lost 8 bases and J 4 bases, leaving 11 bases between the germline ends. This CDR3 contains 11 residues. The CDR3, as DNA: TGCAGCACGGACAGCTCCTATGGCTACACCTTC. Protein product: CSTDSSYGYTF.

With respect to this clonotype: Given a much more abundant clone one base away, this may be a read error. This chain links TRBV29-1 with TRBJ2-5, with D maybe TRBD2 (6 bases). The CDR3 consists of 13 residues. V dropped 2 bases and J dropped 5 bases, with 12 bases sitting between them. Per germline, CDR1 SQVTM and CDR2 ANQGSEA. CDR3 sequence (DNA): TGCAGCGTTGAACCGGGAGACACGGAGACCCAGTACTTC. It encodes CSVEPGDTETQYF.

This clonotype was seen many times. This chain connects TRBV19 to TRBJ1-2; D possibly corresponds to TRBD1 (5 bases). The CDR3 has 14 amino acids. V dropped 7 bases and J dropped 8 bases, with 20 bases sitting between them. Germline values: CDR1 LNHDA, CDR2 SQIVND (reference sequence). The CDR3 nucleotides are TGTGCCAGTAACCCCCCTGAAGGGGCGCGAGGCTACACCTTC. Translating gives CASNPPEGARGYTF.

This clonotype was seen repeatedly, ten times or more. Here the CDR3 DNA reads TGCAGCGTTGAAGATGCGGACAGGACCACTGAAGCTTTCTTT. Protein sequence: CSVEDADRTTEAFF. V usage is TRBV29-1 and J usage is TRBJ1-1, with 7 bases identical to TRBD1. V dropped 0 bases and J dropped 4; count of bases not matched to a gene: 5. Per germline, CDR1 SQVTM and CDR2 ANQGSEA. This CDR3 is 14 amino acids long.

This sequence joins TRBV5-8 and TRBJ1-1; D unresolved. The CDR3 length is 15 residues. Germline V lookup: CDR1 SGHTS, CDR2 YDEGEE. Trimming removed 1 base at V and 3 bases at J, with 13 bases between. The CDR3 sequence: CASSLKRWVYTEAFF. CDR3 sequence (DNA): TGTGCCAGCAGCTTGAAGCGGTGGGTGTACACTGAAGCTTTCTTT.

Ten or more counts support this clonotype. The chain links TRBV6-5 to TRBJ1-6; D is unclear. The ends were cut back, 5 bases at V and 7 bases at J, with 15 bases in the middle. CDR1 and CDR2 (germline): MNHEY, SVGAGI. The CDR3 has 15 residues. CDR3 residues: CASSPRTDANSPLHF. CDR3 in DNA: TGTGCCAGCAGTCCTCGGACGGACGCCAATTCACCCCTCCACTTT.

This clonotype was seen repeatedly, ten times or more. The CDR3 nucleotides read TGCAGTGCAAGGGAGTTTACAGCCCATAGCAATCAGCCCCAGCATTTT. This gives the protein CSAREFTAHSNQPQHF. This chain links TRBV20-1 with TRBJ1-5; D is unresolved. Germline lookup yields CDR1 DFQATT and CDR2 SNEGSKA (reference sequence). Between the trimmed V and J ends, which lost 6 bases and 0 bases, there was a span of 18 bases. There are 16 residues in the CDR3.

This clonotype was counted many times. The chain recombines TRBV2 with TRBJ2-7; unclear D gene. Germline V gene lookup returns CDR1 SNHLY and CDR2 FYNNEI. This CDR3 comprises 13 residues. The germline V and J ends were trimmed by 5 bases and 6 bases, with 14 bases remaining between them. DNA of the CDR3: TGTGCCAGCAGTTCAAGGGCCGGACGCGAGCAGTACTTC. It codes for CASSSRAGREQYF.

This chain connects TRBV20-1 to TRBJ1-5; D gene uncertain. CDR1 DFQATT and CDR2 SNEGSKA come from the germline V gene (reference sequence). The V end lost 3 bases, the J end lost 5 bases, and 11 bases lay between the germline ends. The CDR3 runs to 13 residues. CDR3 region: CSASPELDQPQHF. The CDR3 region has the DNA TGCAGTGCTAGTCCAGAATTGGATCAGCCCCAGCATTTT.

The chain recombines TRBV4-1 with TRBJ1-2, with D possibly being TRBD1 (5 bases). Deletions cut 4 bases from V and 0 bases from J, with 21 bases between. Germline V gives CDR1 MGHRA, CDR2 YSYEKL. The CDR3 loop spans 18 amino acids. The CDR3 DNA reads TGCGCCAGCAGCCCCCTCGGGACGGGACGGAAAGCTAACTATGGCTACACCTTC. Translating gives CASSPLGTGRKANYGYTF.

The chain joins TRBV12-3 or TRBV12-4 to TRBJ1-2; 9 nucleotides agree with TRBD1. This CDR3 comprises 14 residues. With V trimmed by 3 bases and J by 7 bases, 6 bases remained unmatched. For the CDR3, the DNA is TGTGCCAGCAGTTTTACACAGGGGGCGCTTGGCTACACCTTC. Translated, it gives CASSFTQGALGYTF.

The rearrangement uses TRBV10-3 and TRBJ1-2, with TRBD1 matching 11 bases. V lost 2 bases to trimming and J lost 7 bases; unmatched junction nucleotides: 9. Germline CDR1 and CDR2: ENHRY and SYGVKD. CDR3 length: 16 residues. The CDR3: CAISEKVDRGRFGYTF. The CDR3 DNA sequence: TGTGCCATCAGTGAGAAAGTGGACAGGGGGCGTTTTGGCTACACCTTC.

This clonotype was counted at least ten times. The V gene is TRBV7-9, the J gene TRBJ1-1; D is unresolved. The CDR3 is 12 residues long. V gave up 1 base and J gave up 6 bases, with 6 bases separating them. Germline V lookup: CDR1 SEHNR, CDR2 FQNEAQ (reference sequence). CDR3 protein: CASSLGISEAFF. CDR3 in DNA: TGTGCCAGCAGCTTAGGGATATCTGAAGCTTTCTTT.

This clonotype was counted ten times or more. The gene calls are TRBV6-5 and TRBJ1-4; D is perhaps TRBD1 (5 bases). The CDR3 is made up of 14 amino acids. Germline CDR1 and CDR2: MNHEY and SVGAGI. Trimming took 5 bases from V and 2 from J, leaving 9 bases between them. The CDR3 DNA is TGTGCCAGCAGTGGACATGGGACTAATGAAAAACTGTTTTTT. Amino acid sequence: CASSGHGTNEKLFF.

V usage is TRBV19 and J usage is TRBJ2-2; 12 nucleotides agree with TRBD2. The CDR3 runs 16 residues. V lost 4 bases and J lost 7; bases outside the gene matches: 7. Germline V gives CDR1 LNHDA, CDR2 SQIVND (reference sequence). The CDR3 sequence: CASSKRLAGVNGELFF. The CDR3 DNA reads as TGTGCCAGTAGTAAGCGACTAGCGGGAGTAAACGGGGAGCTGTTTTTT.

This clonotype appeared a few times. This sequence joins TRBV6-5 and TRBJ1-2; 7 positions agree with TRBD1. This CDR3 spans 14 amino acids. J lost 4 bases, V lost 5 bases, and 7 bases had no gene match. CDR1 and CDR2 from the germline V gene are MNHEY and SVGAGI. The CDR3 sequence: CASSRTGPLYGYTF. CDR3 sequence (DNA): TGTGCCAGCAGTCGGACAGGCCCACTCTATGGCTACACCTTC.

The sample holds many counts of this clonotype. The V and J genes are TRBV19 and TRBJ1-1, with D perhaps matching TRBD1 (5 bases). V was shortened by 7 bases and J by 5 bases, with 14 bases between the two germline ends. CDR3 length: 13 residues. Germline CDR1 and CDR2: LNHDA and SQIVND (reference sequence). The CDR3 DNA is TGTGCCAGTACCACGGGAGGGGCGACTGAAGCTTTCTTT. Translating gives CASTTGGATEAFF.

Only a few counts were recorded for this clonotype. The chain employs TRBV2 and TRBJ2-2; possible D gene TRBD2, 7 bases. CDR3 size: 15 residues. V shed 7 bases and J shed 4 bases, with 16 bases lying between them. Looked up from germline, CDR1 is SNHLY and CDR2 is FYNNEI. The CDR3 sequence: CASKGGTPPTGELFF. The CDR3 region has the DNA TGTGCCAGCAAGGGGGGGACCCCGCCCACCGGGGAGCTGTTTTTT. The full variable domain, in which reference TRBV2 and TRBJ2-2 provide the parts outside the CDR3, is EPEVTQTPSHQVTQMGQEVILRCVPISNHLYFYWYRQILGQKVEFLVSFYNNEISEKSEIFDDQFSVERPDGSNFTLKIRSTKLEDSAMYFCASKGGTPPTGELFFGEGSRLTVL.

Of note for this clonotype: This may be a read error, as it is one base from a much larger clone. The gene calls are TRBV29-1 and TRBJ2-5, with 9 nucleotides matching TRBD1. Germline-derived CDR1 and CDR2 are SQVTM and ANQGSEA. J gave up 5 bases and V 6 bases, and 13 bases lay outside the gene matches. This CDR3 contains 15 residues. CDR3 sequence (DNA): TGCAGCGTAATGGTCCGGACAGGGGAGGGGGAGACCCAGTACTTC. Its translation: CSVMVRTGEGETQYF.

This clonotype was recorded at least ten times. V usage is TRBV14 and J usage is TRBJ1-2; perhaps TRBD1 as D (5 bases). The CDR3 is made up of 16 amino acids. V lost 0 bases, J lost 6 bases, and 17 bases lay in between. The germline V gene encodes CDR1 SGHDN and CDR2 FVKESK. The CDR3 DNA follows: TGTGCCAGCAGCCAAGAATGGTCAGGAGGGGTACATGGCTACACCTTC. It is translated as CASSQEWSGGVHGYTF.

This clonotype was recorded at least ten times. The chain carries TRBV5-1 and TRBJ1-1, with D uncertain. Germline loops: CDR1 SGHRS, CDR2 YFSETQ. This CDR3 contains 14 residues. The V gene lost 0 bases and the J gene lost 1 base, with 7 bases spanning the gap. The CDR3 protein is CASSLETTNTEAFF. The DNA for the CDR3 is TGCGCCAGCAGCTTGGAAACAACGAACACTGAAGCTTTCTTT.

This chain uses TRBV7-2 with TRBJ2-6, with D unclear. This CDR3 region has 15 residues. V gave up 3 bases and J gave up 3 bases, with 9 bases separating them. In germline, CDR1 is SGHTA, CDR2 FQGNSA. CDR3 loop: CASSLYVLGANVLTF. CDR3 coding DNA: TGTGCCAGCAGCTTGTATGTCCTTGGGGCCAACGTCCTGACTTTC.

Only a few counts were recorded for this clonotype. The rearrangement links TRBV7-2 to TRBJ2-7, with a weak D call TRBD2 (5 bases). The V gene's germline CDR1 is SGHTA and CDR2 FQGNSA. The CDR3 contains 14 residues. V shed 1 base and J shed 7 bases, with 14 bases lying between them. The CDR3 here is CASSLGSGSREQYF. In nucleotides, the CDR3 is TGTGCCAGCAGCTTAGGTTCTGGGAGTCGGGAGCAGTACTTC. The complete variable domain, with remaining parts taken from reference TRBV7-2 and TRBJ2-7, reads GAGVSQSPSNKVTEKGKDVELRCDPISGHTALYWYRQSLGQGLEFLIYFQGNSAPDKSGLPSDRFSAERTGGSVSTLTIQRTQQEDSAVYLCASSLGSGSREQYFGPGTRLTVT.

This clonotype came up a few times. The CDR3: CASSYSDPRGQPQHF. CDR3 nucleotide sequence: TGTGCCAGCAGTTACTCGGACCCAAGAGGTCAGCCCCAGCATTTT. The chain has TRBV6-5 and TRBJ1-5; D is undetermined. The CDR3 runs to 15 residues. The V gene's germline CDR1 is MNHEY and CDR2 SVGAGI. V was pared by 0 bases and J by 6 bases, with 12 bases between.

This clonotype was detected a few times. The genes are TRBV2 and TRBJ1-5, with D possibly TRBD1 on 5 matching bases. V was trimmed by 8 bases and J by 4 bases, leaving 18 bases between them. This CDR3 is built from 15 residues. Germline CDR1 SNHLY, CDR2 FYNNEI. The CDR3 DNA is TGTGCCAGCTCACCACAGGCGGGCGGGAATCAGCCCCAGCATTTT. Its protein product is CASSPQAGGNQPQHF.

The sample holds many counts of this clonotype. The chain recombines TRBV7-3 with TRBJ2-5, with a tentative D call TRBD1 (6 bases). The CDR3 has 15 residues. The V gene lost 6 bases and the J gene lost 5 bases, with 19 bases spanning the gap. CDR1 SGHTA and CDR2 FQGTGA come from the germline V gene. The CDR3, as DNA: TGTGCCAGCAGTTCAAACACAGGGATTGGGGAGACCCAGTACTTC. This codes for CASSSNTGIGETQYF.